This TCR beta chain stems from a study of monozygotic twins with inflammatory bowel disease. Reanalyzing the 5' RACE reads, TCRdb keeps one entry per CDR3 protein, without DNA. This listing includes approximately 400,000 distinct CDR3 sequences. Per the germline V gene, CDR1 is MNHEY and CDR2 is SVGAGI. The length of the CDR3 is 13 residues. Sequencing input: blood. The gene calls are TRBV6-5 and TRBJ1-5; TCRdb designates TRBD1, a call that cannot be tested without DNA. The receptor was isolated from a human donor with ulcerative colitis or Crohn's disease, or a healthy co-twin of an affected twin (not recorded which). The CDR3 sequence is CASSRTGDQPQHF.